The 21 T cell receptor beta chains in this list originate from one sample, sequenced in a study of cytomegalovirus exposure and HLA in healthy donors. This table comes from immunoSEQ multiplex PCR, and its TCRdb copy is limited to in-frame clones, with some not included. This table holds 150,000 to 170,000 clones, about 86% found once. The sample consisted of PBMCs. Receptors originate from a human donor in good health.

In DNA form, the CDR3 reads TGTGCCAGCAGTTTATCGGAGTCACCCCTCCACTTT. Translation gives CASSLSESPLHF. J is TRBJ1-6 and V is TRBV27; D remains ambiguous. The germline V and J ends were trimmed by 0 bases and 10 bases, with 4 bases remaining between them. Germline CDR1 and CDR2: MNHEY and SMNVEV (reference sequence). CDR3 length equals 12 residues.

The chain carries TRBV7-8 and TRBJ1-1, with 9 bases aligning to TRBD1. This CDR3 region has 15 residues. V dropped 2 bases and J dropped 11; count of bases not matched to a gene: 12. Germline V gene sequence: CDR1 SGHVS, CDR2 FQNEAQ. CDR3 amino acids: CASSLPATGGAEAFF. The CDR3 DNA is TGTGCCAGCAGCTTACCCGCCACAGGGGGCGCAGAGGCTTTCTTT. Together with reference TRBV7-8 and TRBJ1-1, the CDR3 gives the full variable domain: GAGVSQSPRYKVAKRGQDVALRCDPISGHVSLFWYQQALGQGPEFLTYFQNEAQLDKSGLPSDRFFAERPEGSVSTLKIQRTQQEDSAVYLCASSLPATGGAEAFFGQGTRLTVV.

The chain couples TRBV7-8 to TRBJ2-3, with D perhaps matching TRBD1 (5 bases). CDR1 is SGHVS and CDR2 is FQNEAQ in the germline V gene. The CDR3 is 14 residues long. V shed 3 bases and J shed 2 bases, with 9 bases lying between them. The CDR3 DNA is TGTGCCAGCAGCTTTTTGACAGCCACAGATACGCAGTATTTT. Protein: CASSFLTATDTQYF.

V is TRBV28 and J is TRBJ1-1, with D possibly TRBD1 on 6 matching bases. CDR3 length equals 12 residues. V was trimmed by 2 bases and J by 11 bases, leaving 12 bases between them. Germline V lookup: CDR1 MDHEN, CDR2 SYDVKM. Here the CDR3 reads CASSLGGRWAFF. CDR3 nucleotide sequence: TGTGCCAGCAGTTTAGGGGGCAGGTGGGCTTTCTTT.

The V and J genes are TRBV29-1 and TRBJ1-4; D is possibly TRBD1 (5 bases). The germline gives CDR1 SQVTM, CDR2 ANQGSEA. This CDR3 is built from 14 residues. V was clipped by 7 bases and J by 4 bases, with 16 bases between them. CDR3 nucleotide sequence: TGCAGCGCTCTACGAAGGGGCTATAATGAAAAACTGTTTTTT. Residues: CSALRRGYNEKLFF.

V is TRBV27 and J is TRBJ2-5, with TRBD2 matching over 8 bases. Trimming cost V 3 bases and J 2 bases; bases outside gene matches: 11. The length of the CDR3 is 17 residues. Germline CDR1 reads MNHEY; CDR2 reads SMNVEV (reference sequence). CDR3 bases: TGTGCCAGCAGTTTCGTCCCCGGGACTAGTAAACAAGAGACCCAGTACTTC. Amino acid sequence: CASSFVPGTSKQETQYF.

The rearrangement uses TRBV7-8 and TRBJ1-1, with D perhaps matching TRBD1 (6 bases). The V end was cut by 6 bases, the J end by 0 bases, with 14 bases between. The CDR3 spans 15 residues. Germline loops: CDR1 SGHVS, CDR2 FQNEAQ. The chain's CDR3 is CASSRTGIVNTEAFF. CDR3 sequence (DNA): TGTGCCAGCAGTAGAACAGGGATAGTGAACACTGAAGCTTTCTTT.

This clone was counted a single time. The chain uses TRBV27 and TRBJ1-5, with 7 bases fitting TRBD1. The CDR3 extends over 15 amino acids. The germline V gene has CDR1 MNHEY and CDR2 SMNVEV (reference sequence). Trimming at V came to 8 bases and at J to 3 bases, leaving 10 bases not matched to a gene. The DNA for the CDR3 is TGTGCCAGCTCGACAGGGTTGACGAACAATCAGCCCCAGCATTTT. This gives the protein CASSTGLTNNQPQHF.

The gene calls are TRBV4-3 and TRBJ1-2; tentatively, D is TRBD1 (6 bases). The germline V gene encodes CDR1 LGHNA and CDR2 YSLEER. The CDR3 covers 13 residues. V dropped 3 bases and J dropped 2 bases, with 7 bases sitting between them. DNA of the CDR3: TGCGCCAGCAGCCAGGGGGCGAACTATGGCTACACCTTC. It encodes CASSQGANYGYTF.

CDR3 amino acids: CSVEGTSGSRNTGELFF. Here the CDR3 DNA reads TGCAGCGTTGAAGGGACTAGCGGGAGTAGAAACACCGGGGAGCTGTTTTTT. J is TRBJ2-2 and V is TRBV29-1, with 13 bases aligning to TRBD2. The CDR3 consists of 17 residues. Losses at the gene ends were 1 base for V and 2 bases for J; bases not matched to a gene: 4. Germline V CDR1 and CDR2: SQVTM, ANQGSEA.

This chain links TRBV2 with TRBJ1-6; 9 bases map to TRBD1. J lost 8 bases, V lost 3 bases, and 5 bases had no gene match. The CDR3 sequence is 15 residues long. The germline gives CDR1 SNHLY, CDR2 FYNNEI. The CDR3 bases are TGTGCCAGCAGTGAGGACAGGGGAAAGGATTCACCCCTCCACTTT. Translation: CASSEDRGKDSPLHF.

The V call is TRBV15, the J call TRBJ1-3, with D possibly TRBD1 on 5 matching bases. This CDR3 is 15 amino acids long. Germline CDR1 reads LNHNV; CDR2 reads YYDKDF (reference sequence). Trimming took 5 bases from V and 4 from J, leaving 15 bases between them. The CDR3 coding sequence is TGTGCCACCAGCCCCGCGGGGGAGACAGGAAACACCATATATTTT. Amino acid sequence: CATSPAGETGNTIYF.

The chain carries TRBV19 and TRBJ2-3; 12 bases align to TRBD2. Trimming at V came to 3 bases and at J to 3 bases, leaving 7 bases not matched to a gene. The CDR3 extends over 17 amino acids. CDR1 is LNHDA, CDR2 SQIVND, per germline (reference sequence). CDR3 sequence reads: CASSMTSGRGSTDTQYF. CDR3 nucleotide sequence: TGTGCCAGTAGTATGACTAGCGGGAGAGGGTCAACAGATACGCAGTATTTT.

The chain combines TRBV28 with TRBJ2-1, with TRBD2 matching 9 bases. Trimming at V came to 1 base and at J to 3 bases, leaving 1 base not matched to a gene. CDR1 is MDHEN, CDR2 SYDVKM, per germline. This CDR3 is built from 15 residues. The CDR3 protein is CASSLSSGIYNEQFF. Here the CDR3 DNA reads TGTGCCAGCAGTTTATCTAGCGGGATCTACAATGAGCAGTTCTTC.

This clone appeared a few times. The V and J genes are TRBV2 and TRBJ2-1; no clear D gene. Per germline, CDR1 SNHLY and CDR2 FYNNEI. Trimming shortened V by 5 bases and J by 9 bases, and 8 bases separated the two germline ends. CDR3 length: 11 residues. In nucleotides, the CDR3 is TGTGCCAGCAGTACAACCGCTGAGCAGTTCTTC. Protein product: CASSTTAEQFF.

This chain joins TRBV4-2 and TRBJ2-1; tentative D call: TRBD1 (5 bases). With 0 bases removed from V and 1 base from J, the gap between germline ends came to 7 bases. This CDR3 has 15 residues. Germline V gives CDR1 LGHNA, CDR2 YNFKEQ. In nucleotides, the CDR3 is TGTGCCAGCAGCCAAGACAGGGAATCCTACAATGAGCAGTTCTTC. This encodes CASSQDRESYNEQFF.

The rearrangement joins TRBV18 to TRBJ1-1; 11 bases align to TRBD1. The ends lost 5 bases at V and 3 bases at J; junction bases unmatched: 8. The CDR3 totals 16 residues. In germline, CDR1 is KGHSH, CDR2 LQKENI. The CDR3 protein is CASSNPGQGGYTEAFF. The CDR3 DNA reads TGTGCCAGCTCAAATCCGGGACAGGGGGGGTACACTGAAGCTTTCTTT.

The J gene is TRBJ2-7, the V gene TRBV5-1, with TRBD1 as a possible D gene (6 bases). The germline V gene has CDR1 SGHRS and CDR2 YFSETQ. V was clipped by 0 bases and J by 7 bases, with 17 bases between them. This CDR3 has 15 amino acids. CDR3 bases: TGCGCCAGCAGCTTGGCCGGGACAAGGGTTGAGGAGCAGTACTTC. This gives the protein CASSLAGTRVEEQYF.

The chain employs TRBV5-1 and TRBJ1-1; no firm D call. There are 13 residues in the CDR3. The V gene's germline CDR1 is SGHRS and CDR2 YFSETQ. Trimming shortened V by 4 bases and J by 0 bases, and 7 bases separated the two germline ends. CDR3 loop: CASSGGMNTEAFF. The CDR3 region has the DNA TGCGCCAGCAGCGGAGGGATGAACACTGAAGCTTTCTTT.

V gene TRBV25-1 combines with J gene TRBJ2-3, with TRBD2 matching over 15 bases. The germline gives CDR1 MGHDK, CDR2 SYGVNS. This CDR3 has 16 residues. Germline trimming cut 6 bases from V and 5 bases from J; bases unmatched to any gene: 6. Here the CDR3 DNA reads TGTGCCAGCAGGGAGGGACTAGCGGGGGGTAAAGATACGCAGTATTTT. Residues: CASREGLAGGKDTQYF.

The chain has TRBV7-9 and TRBJ1-2; D perhaps matches TRBD1 (6 bases). With 3 bases removed from V and 4 bases from J, the gap between germline ends came to 12 bases. Looked up from germline, CDR1 is SEHNR and CDR2 is FQNEAQ (reference sequence). The CDR3 is 14 residues long. CDR3 nucleotides: TGTGCCAGCAGCTTGACAGGTTCTGGCTATGGCTACACCTTC. Residues: CASSLTGSGYGYTF. Looking up the rest from reference TRBV7-9 and TRBJ1-2 gives the full variable domain: DTGVSQNPRHKITKRGQNVTFRCDPISEHNRLYWYRQTLGQGPEFLTYFQNEAQLEKSRLLSDRFSAERPKGSFSTLEIQRTEQGDSAMYLCASSLTGSGYGYTFGSGTRLTVV.